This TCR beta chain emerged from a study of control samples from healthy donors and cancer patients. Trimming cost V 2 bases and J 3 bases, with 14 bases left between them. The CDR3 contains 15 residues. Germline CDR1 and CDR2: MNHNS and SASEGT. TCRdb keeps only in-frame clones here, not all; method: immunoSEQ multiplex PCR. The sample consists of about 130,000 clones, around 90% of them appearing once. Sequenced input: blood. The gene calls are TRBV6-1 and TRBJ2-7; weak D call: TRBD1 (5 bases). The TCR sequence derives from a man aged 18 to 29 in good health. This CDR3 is CASSEQDSRYYEQYF. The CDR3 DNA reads TGTGCCAGCAGTGAACAAGACAGCCGTTACTACGAGCAGTACTTC.